These 30 T cell receptor beta chains were all obtained from the same sample, sequenced in a study of OX40 agonist ivuxolimab in advanced cancers. TCRdb's copy holds only in-frame clones and misses some; the assay was immunoSEQ multiplex PCR. This table has around 69,000 clones, over 75% appearing once. This specimen consisted of CD4+ or CD8+ T cells sorted from blood, obtained in a trial of the OX40 agonist ivuxolimab. These receptors all stem from an adult with an advanced solid tumor such as melanoma, head and neck, liver or kidney cancer.

The sample holds a few counts of this clone. The chain has TRBV7-2 and TRBJ1-1; D remains unclear. Germline values: CDR1 SGHTA, CDR2 FQGNSA. The V end was cut by 5 bases, the J end by 0 bases, with 10 bases between. The CDR3 covers 14 residues. This CDR3 reads CASSLGPLNTEAFF. CDR3 nucleotides: TGTGCCAGCAGCCTAGGTCCTCTGAACACTGAAGCTTTCTTT.

By share of the sample, this clone is medium-sized (0.01 to 0.1%). This chain uses TRBV7-9 with TRBJ1-5, with D possibly matching TRBD1 (5 bases). Germline lookup yields CDR1 SEHNR and CDR2 FQNEAQ (reference sequence). Trimming took off 3 bases at V and 5 bases at J, with 20 bases between the two ends. This CDR3 comprises 17 residues. CDR3 region: CASSLGVGGEGYQPQHF. The CDR3 bases are TGTGCCAGCAGCTTGGGGGTGGGCGGGGAAGGCTATCAGCCCCAGCATTTT. Based on the CDR3 plus reference TRBV7-9 and TRBJ1-5, the full variable domain is DTGVSQNPRHKITKRGQNVTFRCDPISEHNRLYWYRQTLGQGPEFLTYFQNEAQLEKSRLLSDRFSAERPKGSFSTLEIQRTEQGDSAMYLCASSLGVGGEGYQPQHFGDGTRLSIL.

The rearrangement links TRBV5-1 to TRBJ1-1, with unresolved D. Trimming stripped 4 bases from V and 3 bases from J, with 10 bases between. The CDR3 is 13 residues long. Per germline, CDR1 SGHRS and CDR2 YFSETQ. The CDR3 sequence is CASSRERDTEAFF. The CDR3 DNA sequence: TGCGCCAGCAGCCGGGAGCGGGACACTGAAGCTTTCTTT.

The chain recombines TRBV19 with TRBJ1-4; TRBD1 might be the D (5 bases). Germline V gene lookup returns CDR1 LNHDA and CDR2 SQIVND (reference sequence). The CDR3 loop spans 15 amino acids. V lost 7 bases to trimming and J lost 8 bases, with 20 bases between them. This chain's CDR3 is CASKNRQGGREKLFF. The CDR3 DNA reads as TGTGCCAGTAAGAATCGGCAGGGCGGAAGGGAAAAACTGTTTTTT.

This rearrangement joins TRBV7-8 to TRBJ1-5, with D possibly being TRBD1 (5 bases). The CDR3 length is 16 residues. Germline V gene lookup returns CDR1 SGHVS and CDR2 FQNEAQ. V was clipped by 1 base and J by 2 bases, with 12 bases between them. As DNA, the CDR3 is TGTGCCAGCAGCTTAGAAGATTCAGGGCGCAATCAGCCCCAGCATTTT. It encodes CASSLEDSGRNQPQHF.

V gene TRBV11-3 combines with J gene TRBJ2-7; D might be TRBD2 (6 bases). The V gene's germline CDR1 is SGHNT and CDR2 YENEEA. The V end lost 7 bases, the J end lost 1 base, and 17 bases lay between the germline ends. The CDR3 extends over 15 amino acids. The CDR3: CASTFRLENSYEQYF. DNA for the CDR3: TGTGCCAGCACCTTTCGACTAGAAAATTCCTACGAGCAGTACTTC.

The chain employs TRBV15 and TRBJ2-7; no clear D gene. Germline CDR1 and CDR2: LNHNV and YYDKDF (reference sequence). CDR3 length: 15 amino acids. V dropped 3 bases and J dropped 6 bases, with 18 bases sitting between them. The DNA for the CDR3 is TGTGCCACCAGCAGGCAACCGGAAATTGCTACCGAGCAGTACTTC. It encodes CATSRQPEIATEQYF.

The chain joins TRBV6-1 to TRBJ1-1; no definite D call. Deletions cut 6 bases from V and 1 base from J, with 9 bases between. CDR1 is MNHNS, CDR2 SASEGT, per germline. The CDR3 is 13 amino acids. CDR3 sequence reads: CASSPPWNTEAFF. CDR3 nucleotide sequence: TGTGCCAGCAGCCCCCCGTGGAACACTGAAGCTTTCTTT.

The V call is TRBV4-2, the J call TRBJ1-6; D is unresolved. Trimming took 0 bases from V and 4 from J, leaving 13 bases between them. CDR3 size: 17 residues. Germline lookup yields CDR1 LGHNA and CDR2 YNFKEQ. DNA for the CDR3: TGTGCCAGCAGCCAAGATGTAGGGCTTTCGTATAATTCACCCCTCCACTTT. Translation gives CASSQDVGLSYNSPLHF.

The V and J genes are TRBV27 and TRBJ2-7, with TRBD1 matching over 8 bases. Germline V lookup: CDR1 MNHEY, CDR2 SMNVEV (reference sequence). V lost 3 bases, J lost 3 bases, and 10 bases stayed unmatched. This CDR3 is built from 16 residues. CDR3: CASSFSPRTGNYEQYF. The CDR3 region has the DNA TGTGCCAGCAGTTTCAGCCCTCGGACAGGGAACTACGAGCAGTACTTC.

The table lists this clone with many counts. This chain connects TRBV7-8 to TRBJ1-3, with D maybe TRBD1 (6 bases). Germline V gene sequence: CDR1 SGHVS, CDR2 FQNEAQ. This CDR3 region has 18 residues. Between the trimmed V and J ends, which lost 0 bases and 0 bases, there was a span of 15 bases. The CDR3 is CASSLAHRAYTSGNTIYF. The CDR3 region has the DNA TGTGCCAGCAGCTTAGCCCACAGGGCCTATACCTCTGGAAACACCATATATTTT.

The chain has TRBV9 and TRBJ2-2, with D perhaps TRBD1 or TRBD2 (5 bases each). Germline CDR1 reads SGDLS; CDR2 reads YYNGEE. This CDR3 has 15 residues. V lost 5 bases and J lost 4, with 15 bases in between. The CDR3 DNA reads as TGTGCCAGCAGAGGGAGTGGGGCGGGCACCGGGGAGCTGTTTTTT. Protein product: CASRGSGAGTGELFF. Looking up the rest from reference TRBV9 and TRBJ2-2 gives the full variable domain: DSGVTQTPKHLITATGQRVTLRCSPRSGDLSVYWYQQSLDQGLQFLIQYYNGEERAKGNILERFSAQQFPDLHSELNLSSLELGDSALYFCASRGSGAGTGELFFGEGSRLTVL.

This chain uses TRBV4-3 with TRBJ2-3, with 8 bases aligning to TRBD2. The germline gives CDR1 LGHNA, CDR2 YSLEER. The CDR3 extends over 16 amino acids. With 0 bases clipped from V and 3 bases from J, the junction kept 5 bases outside the gene matches. Here the CDR3 DNA reads TGCGCCAGCAGCCAAGACCCGGGACTAGTGACAGATACGCAGTATTTT. It is translated as CASSQDPGLVTDTQYF.

The chain has TRBV2 and TRBJ2-4, with 9 bases that match TRBD1. The CDR3 is made up of 17 amino acids. CDR1 is SNHLY and CDR2 is FYNNEI in the germline V gene. J gave up 4 bases and V 10 bases, and 17 bases lay outside the gene matches. Here the CDR3 DNA reads TGTGCCAACCGCCGGGACAGGGTAAGTGAGGCAAAAAACATTCAGTACTTC. Translation: CANRRDRVSEAKNIQYF.

This chain joins TRBV6-5 and TRBJ1-6, with 7 bases that match TRBD1. The ends lost 6 bases at V and 7 bases at J; junction bases unmatched: 6. CDR1 and CDR2 from the germline V gene are MNHEY and SVGAGI. CDR3 length: 14 residues. CDR3 coding DNA: TGTGCCAGCAGCCAGACAGGGAACAATTCACCCCTCCACTTT. This sequence encodes CASSQTGNNSPLHF.

This chain joins TRBV11-3 and TRBJ2-5, with D possibly matching TRBD2 (5 bases). V dropped 0 bases and J dropped 9 bases, with 11 bases sitting between them. The CDR3 runs to 13 residues. From germline, CDR1 is SGHNT and CDR2 YENEEA. CDR3 amino acids: CASSLEGRGSQYF. In nucleotides, the CDR3 is TGTGCCAGCAGCTTAGAGGGCCGAGGGTCCCAGTACTTC. The complete variable domain, with remaining parts taken from reference TRBV11-3 and TRBJ2-5, reads EAGVVQSPRYKIIEKKQPVAFWCNPISGHNTLYWYLQNLGQGPELLIRYENEEAVDDSQLPKDRFSAERLKGVDSTLKIQPAELGDSAVYLCASSLEGRGSQYFGPGTRLLVL.

The chain employs TRBV19 and TRBJ2-3; 11 bases map to TRBD1. In germline, CDR1 is LNHDA, CDR2 SQIVND (reference sequence). This CDR3 comprises 16 residues. With V trimmed by 5 bases and J by 1 base, 5 bases remained unmatched. The CDR3 region is CASSQDRGLRTDTQYF. CDR3 coding DNA: TGTGCCAGTAGTCAGGACAGGGGGCTGCGCACAGATACGCAGTATTTT.

The chain links TRBV5-8 to TRBJ2-3; tentatively, D is TRBD2 (5 bases). The CDR3 extends over 13 amino acids. V was cut by 2 bases and J by 5 bases, with 9 bases left in between. CDR1 and CDR2 from the germline V gene are SGHTS and YDEGEE. The CDR3 DNA sequence: TGTGCCAGCAGCTTTGGAGGAGGAGATACGCAGTATTTT. Its protein product is CASSFGGGDTQYF.

This clone was counted a few times. J is TRBJ1-2 and V is TRBV7-2; TRBD1 matches 8 bases. The junction had 17 bases not matched to a gene; V was cut back by 5 bases and J by 6 bases. Per the germline V gene, CDR1 is SGHTA and CDR2 is FQGNSA. This CDR3 region has 17 residues. CDR3 sequence reads: CASSQTFPSDRANGYTF. CDR3 bases: TGTGCCAGCAGCCAAACCTTCCCCTCGGACAGGGCCAATGGCTACACCTTC.

About this clone: At the DNA level, this CDR3 is encoded by other sequences in the same sample as well. The chain links TRBV19 to TRBJ2-7; D may be TRBD1 (6 bases). The CDR3 loop spans 14 amino acids. With 4 bases removed from V and 0 bases from J, the gap between germline ends came to 10 bases. Germline CDR1 and CDR2: LNHDA and SQIVND (reference sequence). CDR3 region: CASSSIGGSYEQYF. The DNA of the CDR3 is TGTGCCAGTAGTAGTATAGGGGGCTCCTACGAGCAGTACTTC.

This chain connects TRBV4-3 to TRBJ1-6; D unresolved. V lost 2 bases and J lost 5, with 10 bases in between. This CDR3 is 15 amino acids long. Germline V CDR1 and CDR2: LGHNA, YSLEER. Here the CDR3 DNA reads TGCGCCAGCAGCCAAACCATGCCAGATAATTCACCCCTCCACTTT. Translated: CASSQTMPDNSPLHF.

This clone appeared once. This chain uses TRBV5-1 with TRBJ1-1, with TRBD1 as a possible D gene (5 bases). V lost 5 bases and J lost 5, with 22 bases in between. Germline CDR1 reads SGHRS; CDR2 reads YFSETQ. The CDR3 contains 16 residues. CDR3 amino acids: CASRLGEPLKGTEAFF. CDR3 in DNA: TGCGCCAGCAGACTTGGAGAGCCGCTTAAGGGGACTGAAGCTTTCTTT.

This sequence joins TRBV11-2 and TRBJ1-1, with D possibly being TRBD1 (6 bases). Between the trimmed V and J ends, which lost 4 bases and 8 bases, there was a span of 17 bases. The CDR3 has 14 residues. Germline CDR1 SGHAT, CDR2 FQNNGV. The CDR3 DNA is TGTGCCAGCAGCTCTGACAGGTGGGCAAGAGAAGCTTTCTTT. Its protein product is CASSSDRWAREAFF. The whole variable domain, remainder taken from reference TRBV11-2 and TRBJ1-1, is EAGVAQSPRYKIIEKRQSVAFWCNPISGHATLYWYQQILGQGPKLLIQFQNNGVVDDSQLPKDRFSAERLKGVDSTLKIQPAKLEDSAVYLCASSSDRWAREAFFGQGTRLTVV.

This sequence joins TRBV30 and TRBJ2-5; D is undetermined. Germline-derived CDR1 and CDR2 are GTSNPN and SVGIG (reference sequence). The CDR3 contains 15 residues. Trimming took off 1 base at V and 5 bases at J, with 17 bases between the two ends. CDR3 loop: CAWSGVNGPRETQYF. Written as DNA, the CDR3 is TGTGCCTGGAGTGGGGTTAACGGACCCCGGGAGACCCAGTACTTC.

The CDR3 loop is CASSPQENTEAFF. CDR3 nucleotide sequence: TGTGCCAGCAGTCCTCAGGAGAACACTGAAGCTTTCTTT. The chain links TRBV7-3 to TRBJ1-1; D is unclear. CDR1 SGHTA and CDR2 FQGTGA come from the germline V gene. The V gene lost 6 bases and the J gene lost 1 base, with 9 bases spanning the gap. The CDR3 runs 13 residues.

The chain has TRBV5-6 and TRBJ2-4; 7 bases match TRBD1. The CDR3 length is 16 residues. Germline V gives CDR1 SGHDT, CDR2 YYEEEE. The V gene end was trimmed by 3 bases and the J gene end by 7 bases; junction bases not matched to a gene: 13. This chain's CDR3 is CASSSEDRHRRNIQYF. The CDR3 bases are TGTGCCAGCAGCTCAGAGGACAGGCATCGTCGTAACATTCAGTACTTC.

The chain has TRBV5-1 and TRBJ2-2, with D uncertain. The CDR3 spans 12 residues. Between the trimmed V and J ends, which lost 0 bases and 5 bases, there was a span of 2 bases. From germline, CDR1 is SGHRS and CDR2 YFSETQ. The DNA for the CDR3 is TGCGCCAGCAGCTTGGAGACCGGGGAGCTGTTTTTT. Translation gives CASSLETGELFF.

The CDR3 DNA reads TGTGCCAGCAGCAAAAACAGGGTGCTCTACAATGAGCAGTTCTTC. This encodes CASSKNRVLYNEQFF. The chain carries TRBV7-2 and TRBJ2-1; D is perhaps TRBD1 (6 bases). This CDR3 contains 15 residues. V was pared by 5 bases and J by 3 bases, with 14 bases between. Germline CDR1 reads SGHTA; CDR2 reads FQGNSA.

The chain links TRBV5-1 to TRBJ1-2, with 7 bases identical to TRBD1. V lost 1 base, J lost 6 bases, and 6 bases stayed unmatched. Germline CDR1 and CDR2: SGHRS and YFSETQ. CDR3 size: 14 residues. The CDR3 DNA follows: TGCGCCAGCAGCTTGACGACAGGGACGGATGGCTACACCTTC. The encoded protein is CASSLTTGTDGYTF.

This chain links TRBV6-5 with TRBJ1-2; 10 bases are a match to TRBD1. The trim removed 5 bases at V and 3 bases at J, leaving 6 bases unmatched. Looked up from germline, CDR1 is MNHEY and CDR2 is SVGAGI. CDR3 length: 15 amino acids. CDR3: CASSMTGGTDYGYTF. The CDR3 bases are TGTGCCAGCAGTATGACAGGGGGCACCGACTATGGCTACACCTTC.